One and the same sample provided the 15 T cell receptor beta chains below, sequenced in a study of T cell repertoires in cytomegalovirus infection. Each CDR3 protein gets one entry after TCRdb re-called the reads with MiXCR. The sample holds approximately 120,000 distinct CDR3 sequences, around 28% seen once. Their antigen targets remain unknown. Sequencing was performed on CD8+ T cells from cultured PBMCs, taken from culture after CMV antigen stimulation. These receptors were obtained from a human donor in good health (CMV status not recorded). Some clones in this sample may be carry-over from other donors' samples.

This clonotype was counted between two and nine times. This sequence joins TRBV19 and TRBJ2-7; D is possibly TRBD2 (5 bases). This CDR3 is 13 amino acids long. Germline CDR1 is LNHDA and CDR2 is SQIVND (reference sequence). V dropped 6 bases and J dropped 5 bases, with 14 bases sitting between them. The CDR3 sequence is CASRDWVGDEQYF. The CDR3 nucleotides read TGTGCCAGTAGGGACTGGGTTGGGGACGAGCAGTACTTC.

At least ten counts were recorded for this clonotype. This sequence joins TRBV7-9 and TRBJ1-1; 8 bases are a match to TRBD1. Germline V gives CDR1 SEHNR, CDR2 FQNEAQ (reference sequence). After removal of 5 bases from V and 1 base from J, the junction contained 9 bases not matched to a gene. The CDR3 extends over 16 amino acids. CDR3 nucleotide sequence: TGTGCCAGCAGCCTTAATTTGGGACAGGAGAACACTGAAGCTTTCTTT. It translates to CASSLNLGQENTEAFF.

The chain joins TRBV10-2 to TRBJ2-3, with D tentatively TRBD1 or TRBD2 (5 bases each). The CDR3 loop spans 12 amino acids. V lost 6 bases and J 4 bases, leaving 8 bases between the germline ends. Germline V gene data show CDR1 as WSHSY and CDR2 as SAAADI. CDR3 sequence: CASSEGPDTQYF. The CDR3 DNA reads as TGCGCCAGCAGCGAGGGACCAGATACGCAGTATTTT.

This clonotype has a count of ten or more. The rearrangement links TRBV7-9 to TRBJ2-1, with 9 bases matching TRBD1. The V and J ends lost 5 bases and 0 bases, in that order; junction bases with no gene match: 5. Germline V lookup: CDR1 SEHNR, CDR2 FQNEAQ (reference sequence). The CDR3 spans 16 residues. The CDR3 DNA sequence: TGTGCCAGCAGCCCTAAGACAGGGGGCTCCTACAATGAGCAGTTCTTC. This encodes CASSPKTGGSYNEQFF.

This clonotype was observed at least ten times. The CDR3 region is CASSERWTGDTDTQYF. DNA of the CDR3: TGTGCCAGCAGTGAAAGGTGGACAGGGGACACAGATACGCAGTATTTT. The chain uses TRBV2 and TRBJ2-3; 9 nucleotides agree with TRBD1. This CDR3 is built from 16 residues. V shed 2 bases and J 2 bases; nucleotides not matched to a gene: 5. The V gene's germline CDR1 is SNHLY and CDR2 FYNNEI.

This clonotype has a count of ten or more. This chain joins TRBV7-2 and TRBJ2-3; TRBD1 matches at 7 bases. CDR3 length: 16 residues. V shed 5 bases and J 1 base; nucleotides not matched to a gene: 9. Germline loops: CDR1 SGHTA, CDR2 FQGNSA. Here the CDR3 DNA reads TGTGCCAGCAGCCTAATCATAGGGGGCGGCACAGATACGCAGTATTTT. Its translation is CASSLIIGGGTDTQYF.

In this sample, this clonotype turned up a few times. The rearrangement uses TRBV5-4 and TRBJ2-5, with D possibly being TRBD1 (6 bases). The ends were cut back, 2 bases at V and 2 bases at J, with 7 bases in the middle. The CDR3 length is 13 residues. Per the germline V gene, CDR1 is SGHNT and CDR2 is YYREEE (reference sequence). The CDR3 DNA sequence: TGTGCCAGCAGCTTTAGGGGGCAAGAGACCCAGTACTTC. Protein product: CASSFRGQETQYF.

The chain couples TRBV7-3 to TRBJ2-3; D not resolved. Per germline, CDR1 SGHTA and CDR2 FQGTGA. CDR3 length equals 13 residues. Trimming stripped 1 base from V and 2 bases from J, with 4 bases between. CDR3 bases: TGTGCCAGCAGCTTAATGATCACAGATACGCAGTATTTT. The encoded protein is CASSLMITDTQYF.

The V call is TRBV9, the J call TRBJ2-1, with 7 bases matching TRBD2. CDR1 and CDR2 from the germline V gene are SGDLS and YYNGEE. After removal of 6 bases from V and 5 bases from J, the junction contained 14 bases not matched to a gene. The CDR3 spans 16 residues. DNA of the CDR3: TGTGCCAGCATCCTCTACAAAGCGGGGTCCCACAATGAGCAGTTCTTC. Translated: CASILYKAGSHNEQFF.

The V gene is TRBV28, the J gene TRBJ1-4; D gene uncertain. V was clipped by 3 bases and J by 6 bases, with 17 bases between them. Germline CDR1 reads MDHEN; CDR2 reads SYDVKM. The CDR3 is 16 residues long. The CDR3 DNA reads as TGTGCCAGCAGTTTTGGGCAGGCCCCTAGCGATGAAAAACTGTTTTTT. Protein product: CASSFGQAPSDEKLFF.

This clonotype appeared many times. The J gene is TRBJ2-5, the V gene TRBV5-1; 8 bases line up with TRBD1. Germline assignment: CDR1 SGHRS and CDR2 YFSETQ. The CDR3 is 15 residues long. V shed 7 bases and J 5 bases; nucleotides not matched to a gene: 13. This CDR3 is CASGDKTGARETQYF. CDR3 in DNA: TGCGCCAGCGGAGATAAGACAGGGGCTCGGGAGACCCAGTACTTC.

The chain has TRBV5-6 and TRBJ1-2, with D perhaps TRBD1 (6 bases). Trimming shortened V by 4 bases and J by 4 bases, and 14 bases separated the two germline ends. The CDR3 spans 14 residues. The V gene's germline CDR1 is SGHDT and CDR2 YYEEEE. CDR3 loop: CASSLRTVTYGYTF. The CDR3 coding sequence is TGTGCCAGCAGCCTCAGGACAGTCACCTATGGCTACACCTTC. Full variable domain (rest looked up from reference TRBV5-6 and TRBJ1-2): DAGVTQSPTHLIKTRGQQVTLRCSPKSGHDTVSWYQQALGQGPQFIFQYYEEEERQRGNFPDRFSGHQFPNYSSELNVNALLLGDSALYLCASSLRTVTYGYTFGSGTRLTVV.

This clonotype was counted only a few times. This chain joins TRBV7-9 and TRBJ2-1, with 14 nucleotides matching TRBD2. The CDR3 runs to 19 residues. The V and J ends lost 10 bases and 4 bases, in that order; junction bases with no gene match: 18. Germline loops: CDR1 SEHNR, CDR2 FQNEAQ (reference sequence). This chain's CDR3 is CATNNFRTSGGPLYNEQFF. Written as DNA, the CDR3 is TGTGCCACCAATAATTTTCGGACTAGCGGGGGGCCCCTATACAATGAGCAGTTCTTC.

This clonotype turned up a few times. The V call is TRBV10-3, the J call TRBJ2-1, with TRBD2 matching over 16 bases. The CDR3 runs to 15 residues. Looked up from germline, CDR1 is ENHRY and CDR2 is SYGVKD. J was trimmed by 14 bases and V by 5 bases; bases with no gene match: 9. This CDR3 is CAISPGTSGGAVKFF. CDR3 DNA sequence: TGTGCCATCAGTCCCGGGACTAGCGGGGGGGCCGTAAAGTTCTTC.

Many counts were recorded for this clonotype. This chain uses TRBV7-6 with TRBJ1-1; D is undetermined. Per germline, CDR1 SGHVS and CDR2 FNYEAQ. This CDR3 is built from 15 residues. Trimming took off 4 bases at V and 1 base at J, with 13 bases between the two ends. The CDR3 loop reads CASSSTDGANTEAFF. As DNA, the CDR3 is TGTGCCAGCAGCTCCACGGACGGAGCGAACACTGAAGCTTTCTTT.